A selection of T cell receptor beta chains follows, all from one sample in a study of T-cell memory formation after mild COVID-19. MiXCR, run by TCRdb on the 5' RACE reads, gives a single entry per CDR3 protein. The table includes 130,000 to 150,000 distinct CDR3 sequences, around 5.8% detected once. Sample: PBMCs or a T cell subset sorted from them (not recorded which). These receptors were collected from an adult woman who had mild COVID-19 (a few samples of this study predate the infection). Cell type and time point are not known. Both conserved end residues are part of each CDR3. A D gene is named only where the DNA matches it firmly. Size is stated for part of the rows, as once, few or many counts, or as a class when the clone is expanded.

j_call d_call v_call clone_size cdr3_nt cdr3_aa
TRBJ2-2 TRBD1 TRBV24-1 few TGTGCCACCAGTGGACAGGGTTTTGCCGGGGAGCTGTTTTTT CATSGQGFAGELFF
TRBJ1-1 NA TRBV3-1 few TGTGCCAGCAGCCACTTAGGAGGCACTGAAGCTTTCTTT CASSHLGGTEAFF
TRBJ2-5 NA TRBV3-1 few TGTGCCAGCAGCCAACATGCCGGCGGGGCAAAGACCCAGTACTTC CASSQHAGGAKTQYF
TRBJ1-6 NA TRBV20-1 few TGCAGTGCTAGAGATCAGAGAAATGCGGGGGGTTATAATTCACCCCTCCACTTT CSARDQRNAGGYNSPLHF
TRBJ1-1 NA TRBV6-1 few TGTGCCAGCAGTCTACATTTGAACACTGAAGCTTTCTTT CASSLHLNTEAFF
TRBJ2-1 NA TRBV7-2 few TGTGCCAGCAGCCGTGGACTACCCGATGAGCAGTTCTTC CASSRGLPDEQFF
TRBJ2-5 TRBD2 TRBV20-1 few TGCAGTGCTAGAACGACTAGCGGGGGGGCGGGGGAGACCCAGTACTTC CSARTTSGGAGETQYF
TRBJ1-2 TRBD1 TRBV5-1 many TGCGCCAGCAGCCTCACAATAGTGAGCAGGGGGCGCGGAGCTAACTATGGCTACACCTTC CASSLTIVSRGRGANYGYTF
TRBJ2-3 NA TRBV5-1 many TGCGCCAGCAGCTTGGATCCTGCGGGGTCGTGGGATACGCAGTATTTT CASSLDPAGSWDTQYF
TRBJ1-1 NA TRBV12-3/TRBV12-4 many TGTGCCAGCAGACCAAGGACGGGGCTGAACACTGAAGCTTTCTTT CASRPRTGLNTEAFF
TRBJ1-3 NA TRBV6-5 NA TGTGCCAGCAGTTACTCCACGGTCTCTGGAAACACCATATATTTT CASSYSTVSGNTIYF
TRBJ1-1 NA TRBV7-9 NA TGTGCCAGCAGCCTCTCACAAGCGAACACTGAAGCTTTCTTT CASSLSQANTEAFF
TRBJ2-1 NA TRBV24-1 NA TGTGCCACCAGTGAACGAATTAGTGAGCAGTTCTTC CATSERISEQFF
TRBJ1-1 NA TRBV6-2/TRBV6-3 NA TGTGCCAGCAGTTCCCCGGGACTGTCGAACACTGAAGCTTTCTTT CASSSPGLSNTEAFF
TRBJ1-5 NA TRBV7-3 NA TGTGCCAGCAGCTTAAGTGCCGGCAATCAGCCCCAGCATTTT CASSLSAGNQPQHF
TRBJ2-5 NA TRBV5-1 many TGCGCCAGCAGCTTGTCCGGAGGAGAGACCCAGTACTTC CASSLSGGETQYF
TRBJ1-2 NA TRBV4-1 NA TGCGCCAGCAGCCAAGATACCTTGGGTGGTTATGGCTACACCTTC CASSQDTLGGYGYTF
TRBJ2-1 NA TRBV20-1 few TGCAGTGCTAGGTTCCAGCGTTTAGCCGAGCAGTTCTTC CSARFQRLAEQFF
TRBJ1-2 TRBD1 TRBV7-3 NA TGTGCCAGCAGCTTCGGACAGGGGCCTAACTATGGCTACACCTTC CASSFGQGPNYGYTF
TRBJ2-1 TRBD2 TRBV6-5 NA TGTGCCAGCAGGGGGGAGGGAGGGCTCGCGAGCTCCTACAATGAGCAGTTCTTC CASRGEGGLASSYNEQFF